The next 16 T cell receptor beta chains were all read from a single sample in a study of OX40 agonist ivuxolimab in advanced cancers. Clones were sequenced by immunoSEQ multiplex PCR, and TCRdb holds only the in-frame ones, with some missing. The table shows roughly 81,000 clones, with 90% to 95% occurring only once. Specimen: CD4+ or CD8+ T cells sorted from blood, collected in a trial of the OX40 agonist ivuxolimab. The source is an adult with an advanced solid tumor such as melanoma, head and neck, liver or kidney cancer.

The chain joins TRBV11-3 to TRBJ2-1, with 10 positions matching TRBD1. The CDR3 is 16 residues long. V trimming: 1 base; J trimming: 11 bases; junction bases outside the gene matches: 11. Germline CDR1 reads SGHNT; CDR2 reads YENEEA. CDR3 bases: TGTGCCAGCAGCTTAGTAGGGACAGGGGTCCTCACCCAGCAGTTCTTC. Translating gives CASSLVGTGVLTQQFF.

In nucleotides, the CDR3 is TGTGCCAGTACCCCAGGGGGAGGCCTGGCGGGTGACACTGAAGCTTTCTTT. Amino acid sequence: CASTPGGGLAGDTEAFF. The chain recombines TRBV19 with TRBJ1-1; 7 bases are shared with TRBD1. J was trimmed by 3 bases and V by 7 bases; bases with no gene match: 17. CDR3 length: 17 residues. CDR1 and CDR2 from the germline V gene are LNHDA and SQIVND (reference sequence).

The CDR3 spells CAIRNPVTGTSVDTQYF. The CDR3 DNA sequence: TGTGCCATCAGGAACCCCGTAACCGGGACTAGCGTTGATACGCAGTATTTT. The chain links TRBV10-3 to TRBJ2-3; 10 positions match TRBD2. The CDR3 is 17 residues long. Germline trimming cut 6 bases from V and 6 bases from J; bases unmatched to any gene: 15. Germline V gene data show CDR1 as ENHRY and CDR2 as SYGVKD.

CDR3 DNA sequence: TGTGCCAGCACCGGGGGGGTAGGCAATCAGCCCCAGCATTTT. Translating gives CASTGGVGNQPQHF. The chain recombines TRBV27 with TRBJ1-5; perhaps TRBD1 as D (5 bases). The CDR3 contains 14 residues. The V gene's germline CDR1 is MNHEY and CDR2 SMNVEV (reference sequence). Trimming stripped 7 bases from V and 2 bases from J, with 12 bases between.

The chain is built from TRBV5-4 and TRBJ2-7; no clear D gene. Germline V gene sequence: CDR1 SGHNT, CDR2 YYREEE (reference sequence). V gave up 2 bases and J gave up 4 bases, with 7 bases separating them. The CDR3 runs to 12 residues. The CDR3 loop reads CASSFSGYEQYF. The CDR3 coding sequence is TGTGCCAGCAGCTTTAGTGGGTACGAGCAGTACTTC.

This clone has a single count. The chain joins TRBV10-3 to TRBJ2-7, with 12 bases that match TRBD2. This CDR3 is built from 18 residues. Per the germline V gene, CDR1 is ENHRY and CDR2 is SYGVKD. The V gene end was trimmed by 2 bases and the J gene end by 3 bases; junction bases not matched to a gene: 11. The CDR3 DNA sequence: TGTGCCATCAGTGAGCCAACCGTCCTAGCGGGGGGGGGCTACGAGCAGTACTTC. This codes for CAISEPTVLAGGGYEQYF.

The V call is TRBV7-9, the J call TRBJ2-5; no clear D gene. The CDR3 totals 14 residues. Germline V gene lookup returns CDR1 SEHNR and CDR2 FQNEAQ (reference sequence). Between the trimmed V and J ends, which lost 1 base and 3 bases, there was a span of 9 bases. The CDR3 sequence is CASSLGRTEETQYF. In nucleotides, the CDR3 is TGTGCCAGCAGCTTAGGACGGACCGAAGAGACCCAGTACTTC.

The genes are TRBV7-9 and TRBJ2-5; tentative D call: TRBD2 (6 bases). V lost 2 bases and J 2 bases, leaving 6 bases between the germline ends. The CDR3 is 13 residues long. Germline CDR1 reads SEHNR; CDR2 reads FQNEAQ (reference sequence). CDR3 amino acids: CASSLRGQETQYF. The CDR3 DNA reads TGTGCCAGCAGCTTACGGGGGCAAGAGACCCAGTACTTC.

In DNA form, the CDR3 reads TGTGCCAGCAGGGATAGCGGGGAAGGGCTCTACAATGAGCAGTTCTTC. It is translated as CASRDSGEGLYNEQFF. The V gene is TRBV27, the J gene TRBJ2-1; TRBD2 matches 8 bases. This CDR3 region has 16 residues. Germline lookup yields CDR1 MNHEY and CDR2 SMNVEV (reference sequence). V shed 6 bases and J 3 bases; nucleotides not matched to a gene: 10.

This chain links TRBV27 with TRBJ2-2; 10 nucleotides match TRBD2. Germline trimming cut 2 bases from V and 8 bases from J; bases unmatched to any gene: 8. Germline assignment: CDR1 MNHEY and CDR2 SMNVEV (reference sequence). The CDR3 loop spans 16 amino acids. This CDR3 reads CASSLNLAGVGGELFF. CDR3 bases: TGTGCCAGCAGTTTAAACCTAGCGGGAGTGGGTGGGGAGCTGTTTTTT.

This chain uses TRBV13 with TRBJ1-2, with 7 bases fitting TRBD1. The CDR3 runs 18 residues. V was clipped by 5 bases and J by 6 bases; unmatched bases: 21. Germline lookup yields CDR1 PRHDT and CDR2 FYEKMQ (reference sequence). Here the CDR3 reads CASSPGTGVGDISNGYTF. DNA for the CDR3: TGTGCCAGCAGCCCCGGTACAGGGGTTGGGGACATATCCAATGGCTACACCTTC.

The chain combines TRBV28 with TRBJ2-2; 9 positions agree with TRBD2. This CDR3 is built from 15 residues. Per the germline V gene, CDR1 is MDHEN and CDR2 is SYDVKM. After removal of 6 bases from V and 5 bases from J, the junction contained 7 bases not matched to a gene. The CDR3 sequence is CASRRLAGDTGELFF. CDR3 nucleotide sequence: TGTGCCAGCAGACGGTTAGCGGGAGATACCGGGGAGCTGTTTTTT.

The chain employs TRBV9 and TRBJ2-7; no definite D call. CDR1 is SGDLS and CDR2 is YYNGEE in the germline V gene. V was pared by 4 bases and J by 4 bases, with 12 bases between. This CDR3 contains 13 residues. Here the CDR3 reads CASSSPQSYEQYF. The CDR3 DNA is TGTGCCAGCAGCTCCCCCCAGTCGTACGAGCAGTACTTC.

The chain has TRBV7-2 and TRBJ2-7; 10 nucleotides align to TRBD2. The germline CDR1 and CDR2 sequences are SGHTA and FQGNSA. J was trimmed by 2 bases and V by 4 bases; bases with no gene match: 5. CDR3 length: 15 residues. CDR3 in DNA: TGTGCCAGCAGCTCGGGACTAGCGTTTGCCTACGAGCAGTACTTC. This encodes CASSSGLAFAYEQYF.

CDR3 amino acids: CASSFFGQGVSSGYTF. CDR3 sequence (DNA): TGTGCCAGCAGTTTTTTCGGACAGGGGGTTTCGAGTGGCTACACCTTC. The J gene is TRBJ1-2, the V gene TRBV28, with 10 bases identical to TRBD1. From germline, CDR1 is MDHEN and CDR2 SYDVKM. The trim removed 3 bases at V and 7 bases at J, leaving 11 bases unmatched. The CDR3 has 16 residues.

The chain uses TRBV29-1 and TRBJ2-7; the D gene is possibly TRBD1 (6 bases). V lost 3 bases and J lost 3, with 12 bases in between. CDR3 length: 13 amino acids. Germline V gene lookup returns CDR1 SQVTM and CDR2 ANQGSEA. CDR3 coding DNA: TGCAGCGTTGAGGTCCCAGGGGACTACGAGCAGTACTTC. Its protein is CSVEVPGDYEQYF.